What follows are 29 T cell receptor beta chains derived from one specimen sequenced in a study of Tregs in tolerant kidney transplant recipients. Here immunoSEQ multiplex PCR was the method, and the copy in TCRdb shows in-frame clones only, minus some. Of some 62,000 clones in the sample, 98% are singletons; the top ten hold approximately 0.36%. The source was Tregs from blood, collected before the transplant. These receptors were taken from a human donor who received a combined kidney and bone marrow transplant.

The rearrangement links TRBV27 to TRBJ1-4, with TRBD1 identical over 7 bases. The CDR3 totals 17 residues. Germline V gene lookup returns CDR1 MNHEY and CDR2 SMNVEV (reference sequence). J gave up 7 bases and V 3 bases, and 14 bases lay outside the gene matches. In DNA form, the CDR3 reads TGTGCCAGCAGTTTGACTTATCACAGGGGAAATCCTGAAAAACTGTTTTTT. It encodes CASSLTYHRGNPEKLFF. Using reference TRBV27 and TRBJ1-4 for the parts outside the CDR3, the full variable domain is EAQVTQNPRYLITVTGKKLTVTCSQNMNHEYMSWYRQDPGLGLRQIYYSMNVEVTDKGDVPEGYKVSRKEKRNFPLILESPSPNQTSLYFCASSLTYHRGNPEKLFFGSGTQLSVL.

The genes are TRBV5-6 and TRBJ2-2; 9 nucleotides match TRBD2. The CDR3 consists of 17 residues. In germline, CDR1 is SGHDT, CDR2 YYEEEE. With V trimmed by 7 bases and J by 6 bases, 16 bases remained unmatched. CDR3 nucleotide sequence: TGTGCCAGCCGCCAGCGATTTGCGGGAGGGCCGGCCGGGGAGCTGTTTTTT. It encodes CASRQRFAGGPAGELFF.

The rearrangement links TRBV2 to TRBJ2-7; D might be TRBD1 (6 bases). V was clipped by 7 bases and J by 4 bases, with 17 bases between them. This CDR3 is built from 14 residues. Germline V gene lookup returns CDR1 SNHLY and CDR2 FYNNEI. CDR3 sequence reads: CASINRVQFYEQYF. The CDR3 bases are TGTGCCAGCATTAACAGGGTTCAATTTTACGAGCAGTACTTC.

This clone appeared a single time. The rearrangement uses TRBV5-1 and TRBJ2-7, with 7 nucleotides matching TRBD2. The CDR3 extends over 14 amino acids. Germline CDR1 is SGHRS and CDR2 is YFSETQ. J was trimmed by 4 bases and V by 4 bases; bases with no gene match: 8. The CDR3, as DNA: TGCGCCAGCAGCGGACCGGCTAGCGGTTACGAGCAGTACTTC. This encodes CASSGPASGYEQYF.

The gene calls are TRBV5-6 and TRBJ2-7; D is undetermined. The CDR3 spans 17 residues. V was pared by 0 bases and J by 1 base, with 17 bases between. The germline gives CDR1 SGHDT, CDR2 YYEEEE. CDR3 region: CASSLDYRSRRSYEQYF. The CDR3 nucleotides read TGTGCCAGCAGCTTGGACTATCGGAGCCGAAGGTCCTACGAGCAGTACTTC.

The rearrangement uses TRBV27 and TRBJ1-1; 9 bases fit TRBD1. CDR1 MNHEY and CDR2 SMNVEV come from the germline V gene (reference sequence). With V trimmed by 5 bases and J by 6 bases, 4 bases remained unmatched. This CDR3 contains 13 residues. Here the CDR3 reads CASSPRQGAEAFF. CDR3 bases: TGTGCCAGCAGTCCGAGACAGGGGGCTGAAGCTTTCTTT.

This sequence joins TRBV7-6 and TRBJ2-7; D perhaps matches TRBD2 (5 bases). Germline CDR1 is SGHVS and CDR2 is FNYEAQ. The V and J ends lost 0 bases and 2 bases respectively, with 17 bases between them. The CDR3 has 17 amino acids. CDR3 protein: CASSLAGPGEPPYEQYF. CDR3 in DNA: TGTGCCAGCAGCTTAGCAGGACCCGGGGAACCCCCCTACGAGCAGTACTTC.

The chain recombines TRBV5-4 with TRBJ2-2; D is uncertain. CDR3 length: 14 amino acids. Germline CDR1 is SGHNT and CDR2 is YYREEE (reference sequence). CDR3 loop: CAQANGFNTGELFF. CDR3 in DNA: TGTGCGCAAGCGAACGGGTTTAACACCGGGGAGCTGTTTTTT.

The rearrangement links TRBV5-1 to TRBJ2-1; TRBD2 matches at 12 bases. The CDR3 has 16 residues. The J segment lost 7 bases and the V segment lost 2 bases, leaving 7 bases of the junction unmatched. In germline, CDR1 is SGHRS, CDR2 YFSETQ. This CDR3 is CASSFLLAGGGNEQFF. The CDR3, as DNA: TGCGCCAGCAGCTTCCTACTAGCGGGAGGAGGAAATGAGCAGTTCTTC. Based on the CDR3 plus reference TRBV5-1 and TRBJ2-1, the full variable domain is KAGVTQTPRYLIKTRGQQVTLSCSPISGHRSVSWYQQTPGQGLQFLFEYFSETQRNKGNFPGRFSGRQFSNSRSEMNVSTLELGDSALYLCASSFLLAGGGNEQFFGPGTRLTVL.

This chain uses TRBV7-2 with TRBJ2-7, with 7 bases aligning to TRBD1. Losses at the gene ends were 4 bases for V and 8 bases for J; bases not matched to a gene: 8. Germline CDR1 and CDR2: SGHTA and FQGNSA. CDR3 length: 13 residues. Here the CDR3 reads CASSSTGSGKQYF. CDR3 bases: TGTGCCAGCAGCTCGACAGGGTCTGGGAAGCAGTACTTC.

This chain connects TRBV5-1 to TRBJ2-7, with D possibly being TRBD1 (6 bases). The CDR3 has 13 amino acids. Germline CDR1 is SGHRS and CDR2 is YFSETQ. V lost 1 base and J lost 3, with 8 bases in between. The CDR3 loop is CASSLTGIYEQYF. CDR3 DNA sequence: TGCGCCAGCAGCTTGACAGGGATCTACGAGCAGTACTTC.

The J gene is TRBJ2-1, the V gene TRBV5-1, with D unclear. Trimming took off 3 bases at V and 4 bases at J, with 5 bases between the two ends. Per the germline V gene, CDR1 is SGHRS and CDR2 is YFSETQ. The CDR3 loop spans 12 amino acids. The CDR3: CASSYYYNEQFF. CDR3 nucleotide sequence: TGCGCCAGCAGCTACTATTACAATGAGCAGTTCTTC.

V gene TRBV5-1 combines with J gene TRBJ1-1, with 7 nucleotides matching TRBD1. Germline V gene sequence: CDR1 SGHRS, CDR2 YFSETQ. The CDR3 consists of 15 residues. The trim removed 3 bases at V and 0 bases at J, leaving 5 bases unmatched. As DNA, the CDR3 is TGCGCCAGCAGCTCGGAGGGGGCTGTGAACACTGAAGCTTTCTTT. Its protein product is CASSSEGAVNTEAFF.

The chain joins TRBV5-6 to TRBJ1-2; D ambiguous. Trimming removed 1 base at V and 3 bases at J, with 10 bases between. Germline CDR1 reads SGHDT; CDR2 reads YYEEEE. The CDR3 extends over 14 amino acids. The CDR3 DNA sequence: TGTGCCAGCAGCTTGTCCACAGTCTACTATGGCTACACCTTC. Protein sequence: CASSLSTVYYGYTF. The whole variable domain, remainder taken from reference TRBV5-6 and TRBJ1-2, is DAGVTQSPTHLIKTRGQQVTLRCSPKSGHDTVSWYQQALGQGPQFIFQYYEEEERQRGNFPDRFSGHQFPNYSSELNVNALLLGDSALYLCASSLSTVYYGYTFGSGTRLTVV.

Here the CDR3 reads CASSSYRLAGIGELFF. The CDR3 region has the DNA TGTGCCAGCAGCTCCTATAGACTAGCGGGAATCGGGGAGCTGTTTTTT. V and J are TRBV7-2 and TRBJ2-2; 11 bases align to TRBD2. CDR3 length: 16 amino acids. From germline, CDR1 is SGHTA and CDR2 FQGNSA. Trimming removed 4 bases from V and 7 bases from J; junction bases left unmatched: 8. Full variable domain (outside the CDR3, taken from reference TRBV7-2 and TRBJ2-2): GAGVSQSPSNKVTEKGKDVELRCDPISGHTALYWYRQSLGQGLEFLIYFQGNSAPDKSGLPSDRFSAERTGGSVSTLTIQRTQQEDSAVYLCASSSYRLAGIGELFFGEGSRLTVL.

The chain carries TRBV19 and TRBJ2-2, with 7 bases matching TRBD1. The CDR3 contains 16 residues. Trimming removed 9 bases from V and 5 bases from J; junction bases left unmatched: 15. The germline V gene has CDR1 LNHDA and CDR2 SQIVND (reference sequence). CDR3 sequence: CASLPPGTVETGELFF. CDR3 bases: TGTGCCAGCCTACCCCCAGGGACAGTTGAAACCGGGGAGCTGTTTTTT.

The rearrangement uses TRBV4-1 and TRBJ1-1, with D possibly matching TRBD1 (6 bases). V lost 1 base and J 6 bases, leaving 9 bases between the germline ends. Per the germline V gene, CDR1 is MGHRA and CDR2 is YSYEKL. The CDR3 is made up of 13 amino acids. This CDR3 is CASSQGWGPEAFF. For the CDR3, the DNA is TGCGCCAGCAGCCAAGGCTGGGGGCCTGAAGCTTTCTTT.

V gene TRBV10-3 combines with J gene TRBJ2-7, with 7 bases matching TRBD1. In germline, CDR1 is ENHRY, CDR2 SYGVKD. V was clipped by 5 bases and J by 2 bases; unmatched bases: 9. CDR3 size: 15 residues. CDR3: CAISSERTGTYEQYF. Written as DNA, the CDR3 is TGTGCCATCAGTTCAGAACGGACAGGAACCTACGAGCAGTACTTC.

V usage is TRBV5-6 and J usage is TRBJ1-5; possible D gene TRBD1, 6 bases. Trimming shortened V by 6 bases and J by 5 bases, and 15 bases separated the two germline ends. The CDR3 loop spans 14 amino acids. Germline-derived CDR1 and CDR2 are SGHDT and YYEEEE. CDR3 nucleotides: TGTGCCAGCACCCTAGGGGGTTGGGATCAGCCCCAGCATTTT. Amino acids: CASTLGGWDQPQHF.

This chain connects TRBV4-3 to TRBJ2-5; TRBD2 is a possible D gene (5 bases). From germline, CDR1 is LGHNA and CDR2 YSLEER. Between the trimmed V and J ends, which lost 4 bases and 1 base, there was a span of 13 bases. CDR3 length: 15 amino acids. The CDR3 sequence: CASSLSGKIQETQYF. CDR3 coding DNA: TGCGCCAGCAGCCTGAGCGGCAAGATCCAAGAGACCCAGTACTTC.

J is TRBJ2-7 and V is TRBV19; perhaps TRBD1 as D (7 bases). The CDR3 is made up of 14 amino acids. The V end was cut by 11 bases, the J end by 4 bases, with 21 bases between. Germline CDR1 reads LNHDA; CDR2 reads SQIVND (reference sequence). CDR3 coding DNA: TGTGCCTCCAACAGGGGAGGTTTGGGATACGAGCAGTACTTC. Translated, it gives CASNRGGLGYEQYF.

This clone was detected once. The rearrangement uses TRBV29-1 and TRBJ1-2, with D possibly being TRBD1 (6 bases). The V gene lost 8 bases and the J gene lost 6 bases, with 13 bases spanning the gap. Germline lookup yields CDR1 SQVTM and CDR2 ANQGSEA. The CDR3 extends over 11 amino acids. CDR3 region: CSSQGWDGYTF. The CDR3 bases are TGCAGCTCACAGGGTTGGGATGGCTACACCTTC.

The chain recombines TRBV5-4 with TRBJ2-7, with D perhaps TRBD1 (5 bases). V dropped 3 bases and J dropped 5 bases, with 12 bases sitting between them. The CDR3 is 13 residues long. Germline V gene sequence: CDR1 SGHNT, CDR2 YYREEE (reference sequence). Written as DNA, the CDR3 is TGTGCCAGCAGCTCCCAGGGTCGCAACGAGCAGTACTTC. As protein: CASSSQGRNEQYF.

This sequence joins TRBV18 and TRBJ2-1, with D perhaps TRBD1 (6 bases). The CDR3 has 15 amino acids. CDR1 is KGHSH, CDR2 LQKENI, per germline. V was pared by 8 bases and J by 4 bases, with 18 bases between. CDR3 loop: CASKQGRRLYNEQFF. The CDR3 DNA is TGTGCCAGCAAACAGGGTCGCCGATTATACAATGAGCAGTTCTTC.

The chain combines TRBV10-3 with TRBJ1-1; D perhaps matches TRBD1 (6 bases). The CDR3 length is 14 residues. Trimming left V 4 bases short and J 0 bases short, with 9 bases between. CDR1 and CDR2 (germline): ENHRY, SYGVKD. As DNA, the CDR3 is TGTGCCATCAGTGGGACAGCAATGAACACTGAAGCTTTCTTT. As protein: CAISGTAMNTEAFF.

The rearrangement uses TRBV5-6 and TRBJ2-5; maybe TRBD2 (5 bases). Trimming pared 3 bases from V and 0 bases from J, leaving 21 bases between. This CDR3 has 18 residues. The germline V gene encodes CDR1 SGHDT and CDR2 YYEEEE. The CDR3: CASSSLSPVRRYQETQYF. CDR3 nucleotides: TGTGCCAGCAGCTCACTTAGTCCGGTTAGGAGGTACCAAGAGACCCAGTACTTC.

In DNA, the CDR3 is TGTGCCACCAGCAGAGTAGCTGGATGGGCTAGCGGTAGAGGGGCCCAAGAGACCCAGTACTTC. Amino acids: CATSRVAGWASGRGAQETQYF. The chain is built from TRBV15 and TRBJ2-5, with 7 bases aligning to TRBD2. The V gene's germline CDR1 is LNHNV and CDR2 YYDKDF (reference sequence). The CDR3 extends over 21 amino acids. Losses at the gene ends were 1 base for V and 1 base for J; bases not matched to a gene: 21.

CDR3 region: CSAQSYTF. DNA of the CDR3: TGCAGTGCTCAAAGCTACACCTTC. The chain joins TRBV20-1 to TRBJ1-2; no clear D gene. Germline V gene lookup returns CDR1 DFQATT and CDR2 SNEGSKA (reference sequence). This CDR3 region has 8 residues. V gave up 5 bases and J gave up 9 bases, with 4 bases separating them.

J is TRBJ1-1 and V is TRBV7-9, with TRBD1 matching 7 bases. The trim removed 5 bases at V and 3 bases at J, leaving 6 bases unmatched. The CDR3 covers 14 residues. CDR1 and CDR2 (germline): SEHNR, FQNEAQ (reference sequence). CDR3 sequence (DNA): TGTGCCAGCAGCCCAGGGGGGTTAGACACTGAAGCTTTCTTT. Protein product: CASSPGGLDTEAFF.